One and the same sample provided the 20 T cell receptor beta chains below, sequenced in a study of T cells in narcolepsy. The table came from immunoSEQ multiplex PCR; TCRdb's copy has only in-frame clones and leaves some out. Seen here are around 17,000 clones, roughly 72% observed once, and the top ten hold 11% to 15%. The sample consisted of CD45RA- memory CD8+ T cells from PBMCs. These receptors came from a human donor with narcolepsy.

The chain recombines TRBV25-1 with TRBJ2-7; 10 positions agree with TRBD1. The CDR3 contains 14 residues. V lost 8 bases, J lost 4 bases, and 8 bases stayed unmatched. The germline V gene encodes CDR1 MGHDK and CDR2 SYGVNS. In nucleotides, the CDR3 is TGTGCCAGCGCGGAGGGGACAGGGGTTTACGAGCAGTACTTC. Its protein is CASAEGTGVYEQYF.

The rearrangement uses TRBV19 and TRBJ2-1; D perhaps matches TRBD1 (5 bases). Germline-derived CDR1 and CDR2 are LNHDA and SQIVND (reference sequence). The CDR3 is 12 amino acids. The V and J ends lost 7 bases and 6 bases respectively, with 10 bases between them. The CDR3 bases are TGTGCCAGTATAGGGGCGGCCAATGAGCAGTTCTTC. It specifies CASIGAANEQFF.

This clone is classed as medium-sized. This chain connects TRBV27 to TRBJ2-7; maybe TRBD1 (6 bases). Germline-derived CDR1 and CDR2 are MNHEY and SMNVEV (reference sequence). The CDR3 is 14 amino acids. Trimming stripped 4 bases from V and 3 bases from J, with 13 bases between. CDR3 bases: TGTGCCAGCAGTTGGGCAGGGGCTGACTACGAGCAGTACTTC. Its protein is CASSWAGADYEQYF.

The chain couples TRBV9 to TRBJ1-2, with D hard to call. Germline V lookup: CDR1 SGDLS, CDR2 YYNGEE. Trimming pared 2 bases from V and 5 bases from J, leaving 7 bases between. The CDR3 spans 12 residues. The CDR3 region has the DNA TGTGCCAGCAGCGTCTCGGGGTATGGCTACACCTTC. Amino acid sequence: CASSVSGYGYTF.

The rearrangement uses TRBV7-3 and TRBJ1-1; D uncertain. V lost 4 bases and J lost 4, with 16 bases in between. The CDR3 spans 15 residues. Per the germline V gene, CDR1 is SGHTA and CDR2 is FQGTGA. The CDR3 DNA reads TGTGCCAGCAGCTATGCCCCCGGGGAGGGCACTGAAGCTTTCTTT. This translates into CASSYAPGEGTEAFF.

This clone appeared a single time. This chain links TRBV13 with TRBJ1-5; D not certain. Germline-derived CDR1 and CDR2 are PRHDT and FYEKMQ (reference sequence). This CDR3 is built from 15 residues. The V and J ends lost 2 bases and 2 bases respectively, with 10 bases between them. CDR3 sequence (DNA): TGTGCCAGCAGCTTATTTATATTGGGCAATCAGCCCCAGCATTTT. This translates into CASSLFILGNQPQHF. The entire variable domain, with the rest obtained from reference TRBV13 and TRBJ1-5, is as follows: AAGVIQSPRHLIKEKRETATLKCYPIPRHDTVYWYQQGPGQDPQFLISFYEKMQSDKGSIPDRFSAQQFSDYHSELNMSSLELGDSALYFCASSLFILGNQPQHFGDGTRLSIL.

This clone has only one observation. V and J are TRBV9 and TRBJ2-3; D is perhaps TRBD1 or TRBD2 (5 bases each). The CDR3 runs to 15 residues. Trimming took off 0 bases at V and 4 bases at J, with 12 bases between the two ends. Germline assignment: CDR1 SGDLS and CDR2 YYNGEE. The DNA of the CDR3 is TGTGCCAGCAGCGTAGAGGGGACCCTCGCAGATACGCAGTATTTT. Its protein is CASSVEGTLADTQYF.

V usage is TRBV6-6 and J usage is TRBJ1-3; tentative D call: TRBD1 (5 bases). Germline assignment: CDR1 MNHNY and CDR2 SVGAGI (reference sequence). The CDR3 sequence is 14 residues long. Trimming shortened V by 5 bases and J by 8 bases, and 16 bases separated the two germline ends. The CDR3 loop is CASSASRSGDTIYF. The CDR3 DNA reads TGTGCCAGCAGTGCCTCGAGGTCGGGGGACACCATATATTTT.

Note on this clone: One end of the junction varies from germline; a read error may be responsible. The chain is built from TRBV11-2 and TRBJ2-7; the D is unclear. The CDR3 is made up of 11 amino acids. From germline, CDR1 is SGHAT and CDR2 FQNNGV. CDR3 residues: CASSLSFEQYF. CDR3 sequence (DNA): TGTGCCAGCAGCTTATCCTTCGAGCAGTACTTC.

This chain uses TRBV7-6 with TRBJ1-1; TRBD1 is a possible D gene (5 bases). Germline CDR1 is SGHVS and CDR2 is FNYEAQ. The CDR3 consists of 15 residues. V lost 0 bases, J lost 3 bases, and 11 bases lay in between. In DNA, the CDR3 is TGTGCCAGCAGCTTAGCAGAGGGACCCTACACTGAAGCTTTCTTT. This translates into CASSLAEGPYTEAFF. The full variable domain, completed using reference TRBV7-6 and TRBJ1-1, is GAGVSQSPRYKVTKRGQDVALRCDPISGHVSLYWYRQALGQGPEFLTYFNYEAQQDKSGLPNDRFSAERPEGSISTLTIQRTEQRDSAMYRCASSLAEGPYTEAFFGQGTRLTVV.

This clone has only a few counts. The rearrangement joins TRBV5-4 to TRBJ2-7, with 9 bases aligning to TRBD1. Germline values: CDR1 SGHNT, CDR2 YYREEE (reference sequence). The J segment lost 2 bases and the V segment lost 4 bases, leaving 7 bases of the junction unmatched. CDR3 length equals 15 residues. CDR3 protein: CASSARDREAYEQYF. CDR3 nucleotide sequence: TGTGCCAGCAGCGCCCGGGACAGGGAGGCCTACGAGCAGTACTTC.

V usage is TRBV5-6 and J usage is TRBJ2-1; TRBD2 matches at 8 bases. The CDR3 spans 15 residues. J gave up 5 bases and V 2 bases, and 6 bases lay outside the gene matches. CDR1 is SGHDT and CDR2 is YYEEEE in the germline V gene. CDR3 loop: CASSLRGGPHNEQFF. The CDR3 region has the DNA TGTGCCAGCAGCTTACGGGGGGGCCCCCACAATGAGCAGTTCTTC.

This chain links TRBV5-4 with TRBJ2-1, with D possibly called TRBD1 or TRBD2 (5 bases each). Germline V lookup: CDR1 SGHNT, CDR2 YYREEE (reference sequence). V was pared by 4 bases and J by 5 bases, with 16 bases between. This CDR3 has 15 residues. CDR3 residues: CASSPTYGTNNEQFF. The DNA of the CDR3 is TGTGCCAGCAGCCCCACGTACGGGACCAACAATGAGCAGTTCTTC.

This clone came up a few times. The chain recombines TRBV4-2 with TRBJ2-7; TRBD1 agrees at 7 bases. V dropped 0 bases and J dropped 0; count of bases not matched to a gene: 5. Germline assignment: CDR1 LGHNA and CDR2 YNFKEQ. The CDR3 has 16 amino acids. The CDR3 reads CASSQERGTVSYEQYF. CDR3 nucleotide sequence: TGTGCCAGCAGCCAAGAAAGGGGGACAGTCTCCTACGAGCAGTACTTC.

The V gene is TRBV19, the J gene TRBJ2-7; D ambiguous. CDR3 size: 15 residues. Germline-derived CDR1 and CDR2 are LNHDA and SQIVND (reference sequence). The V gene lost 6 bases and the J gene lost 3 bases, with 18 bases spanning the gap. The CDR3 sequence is CASSLTGPNYYEQYF. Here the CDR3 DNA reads TGTGCCAGTAGCCTCACCGGGCCGAACTACTACGAGCAGTACTTC.

This CDR3 reads CASSFAGDWGAQYF. The CDR3 nucleotides are TGTGCCAGCAGCTTTGCGGGGGACTGGGGGGCCCAGTACTTC. The gene calls are TRBV7-9 and TRBJ2-5, with 7 bases aligning to TRBD2. The CDR3 has 14 residues. The germline V gene encodes CDR1 SEHNR and CDR2 FQNEAQ (reference sequence). The ends lost 3 bases at V and 9 bases at J; junction bases unmatched: 10.

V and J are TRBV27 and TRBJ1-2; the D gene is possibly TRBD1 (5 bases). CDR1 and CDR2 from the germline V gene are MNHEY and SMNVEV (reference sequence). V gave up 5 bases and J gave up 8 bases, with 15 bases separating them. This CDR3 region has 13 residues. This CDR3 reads CASSTPGARGYTF. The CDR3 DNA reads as TGTGCCAGCAGTACCCCTGGGGCGAGGGGCTACACCTTC.

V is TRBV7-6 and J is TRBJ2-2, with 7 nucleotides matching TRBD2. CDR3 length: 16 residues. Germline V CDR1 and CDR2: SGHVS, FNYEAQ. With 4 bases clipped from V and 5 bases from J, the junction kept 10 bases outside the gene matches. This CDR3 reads CASSSAAGEYTGELFF. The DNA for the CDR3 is TGTGCCAGCAGCTCGGCGGCGGGAGAATATACCGGGGAGCTGTTTTTT. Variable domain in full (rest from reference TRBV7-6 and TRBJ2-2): GAGVSQSPRYKVTKRGQDVALRCDPISGHVSLYWYRQALGQGPEFLTYFNYEAQQDKSGLPNDRFSAERPEGSISTLTIQRTEQRDSAMYRCASSSAAGEYTGELFFGEGSRLTVL.

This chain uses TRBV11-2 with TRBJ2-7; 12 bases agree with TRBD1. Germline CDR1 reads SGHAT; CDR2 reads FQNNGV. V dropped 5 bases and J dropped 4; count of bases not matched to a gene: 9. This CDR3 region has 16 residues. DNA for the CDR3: TGTGCCAGCAGCATCCCTGGGACAGGGGGCGGATACGAGCAGTACTTC. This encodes CASSIPGTGGGYEQYF.

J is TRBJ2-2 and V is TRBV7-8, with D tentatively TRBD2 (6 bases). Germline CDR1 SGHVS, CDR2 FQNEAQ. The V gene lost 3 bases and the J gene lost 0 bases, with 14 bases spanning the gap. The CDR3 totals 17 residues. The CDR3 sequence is CASSFPSWGANTGELFF. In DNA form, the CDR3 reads TGTGCCAGCAGCTTCCCCTCGTGGGGGGCGAACACCGGGGAGCTGTTTTTT.